Listed here are 12 T cell receptor beta chains from one sample, sequenced in a study of memory CD4+ T cells and cytomegalovirus serostatus (dated by TCRdb to between 2018 and 2021). Libraries were made using the immunoSEQ multiplex PCR assay. The source is immuneACCESS, and TCRdb retained only in-frame sequences with V and J called. Part of the clones is not carried over; for the studies checked, unresolved V genes explain less than half of this, and the remainder is unexplained. This sample lists 50,000 to 55,000 clones; roughly 80% were detected once. The ten largest clonotypes hold roughly 0.8% of the sample. Single viable CD3+CD4+CD8-CD45RO+ cells were sorted as memory CD4+ T cells on a FACSAria II. The specimen was memory CD4+ T cells from blood. Source of these receptors: an adult in good health and CMV-seronegative.

The rearrangement uses TRBV19 and TRBJ1-4; D is ambiguous. The CDR3 is 17 amino acids. Between the trimmed V and J ends, which lost 3 bases and 7 bases, there was a span of 21 bases. Germline assignment: CDR1 LNHDA and CDR2 SQIVND (reference sequence). CDR3 sequence (DNA): TGTGCCAGTAGTATGTCACTTAAAGGGCAAGCGCGTGAAAAACTGTTTTTT. Translation gives CASSMSLKGQAREKLFF. Full variable domain (missing parts from reference TRBV19 and TRBJ1-4): DGGITQSPKYLFRKEGQNVTLSCEQNLNHDAMYWYRQDPGQGLRLIYYSQIVNDFQKGDIAEGYSVSREKKESFPLTVTSAQKNPTAFYLCASSMSLKGQAREKLFFGSGTQLSVL.

Only one count was recorded for this clone. The V call is TRBV5-1, the J call TRBJ1-2; D might be TRBD1 (5 bases). The CDR3 sequence is 13 residues long. CDR1 SGHRS and CDR2 YFSETQ come from the germline V gene. V lost 4 bases to trimming and J lost 6 bases, with 13 bases between them. CDR3: CASSRLGGDGYTF. The DNA for the CDR3 is TGCGCCAGCAGCAGGCTAGGAGGGGATGGCTACACCTTC.

V gene TRBV12-5 combines with J gene TRBJ1-2, with a possible D match to TRBD1 (5 bases). V lost 6 bases, J lost 2 bases, and 16 bases lay in between. The CDR3 is 15 residues long. From germline, CDR1 is LGHNT and CDR2 FRNRAP. The CDR3 sequence is CASGLGGAWNYGYTF. The CDR3 region has the DNA TGTGCTAGTGGGCTTGGCGGGGCCTGGAACTATGGCTACACCTTC.

The rearrangement joins TRBV27 to TRBJ1-2, with 11 bases matching TRBD1. There are 13 residues in the CDR3. CDR1 and CDR2 from the germline V gene are MNHEY and SMNVEV (reference sequence). V trimming: 9 bases; J trimming: 2 bases; junction bases outside the gene matches: 2. CDR3 residues: CASRTGGNYGYTF. CDR3 DNA sequence: TGTGCCAGTCGGACAGGGGGCAACTATGGCTACACCTTC.

The chain recombines TRBV10-2 with TRBJ2-7; D perhaps matches TRBD2 (5 bases). Per germline, CDR1 WSHSY and CDR2 SAAADI. V lost 3 bases to trimming and J lost 0 bases, with 9 bases between them. This CDR3 comprises 14 residues. The CDR3: CASSDGGSSYEQYF. The CDR3, as DNA: TGCGCCAGCAGTGACGGAGGAAGCTCCTACGAGCAGTACTTC.

The V and J genes are TRBV11-3 and TRBJ2-3, with D possibly matching TRBD1 (5 bases). CDR1 and CDR2 from the germline V gene are SGHNT and YENEEA. V shed 0 bases and J shed 2 bases, with 18 bases lying between them. The length of the CDR3 is 18 residues. As DNA, the CDR3 is TGTGCCAGCAGCTTAGAGTGGGGCACAGGAAGCGACACAGATACGCAGTATTTT. This encodes CASSLEWGTGSDTDTQYF. Complete variable domain (other parts from reference TRBV11-3 and TRBJ2-3): EAGVVQSPRYKIIEKKQPVAFWCNPISGHNTLYWYLQNLGQGPELLIRYENEEAVDDSQLPKDRFSAERLKGVDSTLKIQPAELGDSAVYLCASSLEWGTGSDTDTQYFGPGTRLTVL.

This CDR3 reads CASSYETGNTEAFF. DNA for the CDR3: TGTGCCAGCAGTTACGAGACAGGGAACACTGAAGCTTTCTTT. The V call is TRBV6-5, the J call TRBJ1-1; possibly TRBD1 for D (6 bases). The V gene's germline CDR1 is MNHEY and CDR2 SVGAGI. Trimming removed 2 bases at V and 1 base at J, with 8 bases between. The CDR3 sequence is 14 residues long.

This clone turned up a few times. The chain is built from TRBV28 and TRBJ2-5; no reliable D call. The CDR3 is 17 residues long. Between the trimmed V and J ends, which lost 5 bases and 2 bases, there was a span of 21 bases. Germline V gene data show CDR1 as MDHEN and CDR2 as SYDVKM. The CDR3 sequence: CASSSSTKEFRQETQYF. CDR3 DNA sequence: TGTGCCAGCAGTAGCAGCACTAAGGAGTTTCGGCAAGAGACCCAGTACTTC.

The rearrangement uses TRBV21-1 and TRBJ2-7; TRBD1 is the table's D call and was not checked against the DNA. TRBV21-1 represents a pseudogene. This CDR3 is built from 16 residues. In DNA form, the CDR3 reads TGTGCCAGCAGCAGTAAAATGACAGGGGGCTCCTACGAGCAGTACTTC. Encoded protein: CASSSKMTGGSYEQYF.

The chain joins TRBV5-6 to TRBJ1-5; D not certain. Trimming removed 2 bases from V and 0 bases from J, with 6 bases in between. The CDR3 is 14 amino acids. The germline V gene encodes CDR1 SGHDT and CDR2 YYEEEE. CDR3 DNA sequence: TGTGCCAGCAGCTTAGGTGCTAGCAATCAGCCCCAGCATTTT. Translating gives CASSLGASNQPQHF.

This rearrangement joins TRBV7-2 to TRBJ2-5; TRBD1 matches at 9 bases. Germline assignment: CDR1 SGHTA and CDR2 FQGNSA. The CDR3 length is 15 residues. V was pared by 5 bases and J by 4 bases, with 8 bases of the junction left unmatched. The CDR3 region is CASSPGQGGIETQYF. CDR3 sequence (DNA): TGTGCCAGCAGCCCGGGACAGGGAGGGATAGAGACCCAGTACTTC.

The J gene is TRBJ2-5, the V gene TRBV6-1; no clear D gene. Trimming removed 2 bases at V and 5 bases at J, with 6 bases between. The germline V gene has CDR1 MNHNS and CDR2 SASEGT. This CDR3 has 12 amino acids. The CDR3 region is CASSELKETQYF. The CDR3 DNA follows: TGTGCCAGCAGTGAACTAAAGGAGACCCAGTACTTC.